This T cell receptor (beta chain) was sequenced for a study of cytomegalovirus exposure and HLA in healthy donors. The germline gives CDR1 MGHRA, CDR2 YSYEKL. This CDR3 spans 16 amino acids. V was pared by 1 base and J by 0 bases, with 10 bases between. Overall study results and limits: Most TCR sequences were uncommon, yet certain public TCRs appeared in many donors.

Turning to this clone: The antigen remains undetermined.

Assay used: immunoSEQ multiplex PCR; TCRdb lists only in-frame clones, some missing. Among under 300,000 clones listed, around 88% were seen once. The receptor's source is a woman younger than 45 in good health and CMV-seropositive. The sample comprised PBMCs. V gene TRBV4-1 combines with J gene TRBJ2-1; perhaps TRBD2 as D (6 bases). The CDR3 region has the DNA TGCGCCAGCAGCCAAGGGGACTGGTCCTCCTACAATGAGCAGTTCTTC. This translates into CASSQGDWSSYNEQFF.